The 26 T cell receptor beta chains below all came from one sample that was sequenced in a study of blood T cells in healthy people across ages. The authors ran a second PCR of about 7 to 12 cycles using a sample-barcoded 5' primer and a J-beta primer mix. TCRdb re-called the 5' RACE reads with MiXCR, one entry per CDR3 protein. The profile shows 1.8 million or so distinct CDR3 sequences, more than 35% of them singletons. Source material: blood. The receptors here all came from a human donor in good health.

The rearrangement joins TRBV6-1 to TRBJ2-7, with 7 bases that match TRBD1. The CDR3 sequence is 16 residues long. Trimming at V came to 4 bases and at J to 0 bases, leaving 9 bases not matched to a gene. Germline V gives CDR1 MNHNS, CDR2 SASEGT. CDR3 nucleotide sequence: TGTGCCAGCAGTGTGTATTTACAGGGGAGCTCCTACGAGCAGTACTTC. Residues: CASSVYLQGSSYEQYF.

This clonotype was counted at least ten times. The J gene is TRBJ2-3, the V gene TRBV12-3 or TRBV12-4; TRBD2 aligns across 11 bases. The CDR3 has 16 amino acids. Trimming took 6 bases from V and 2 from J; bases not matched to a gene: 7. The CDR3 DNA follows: TGTGCCAGCAGCTTAACTAGCGGGGGTTACACAGATACGCAGTATTTT. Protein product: CASSLTSGGYTDTQYF.

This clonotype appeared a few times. In DNA form, the CDR3 reads TGTGCCAGCAGTTTTAGGACTAGCGGCCGGGTCGAGCAGTACTTC. Residues: CASSFRTSGRVEQYF. The genes are TRBV12-3 or TRBV12-4 and TRBJ2-4; 10 positions match TRBD2. The DNA end lines up better with TRBJ2-7; the J call may be wrong. The CDR3 contains 15 residues.

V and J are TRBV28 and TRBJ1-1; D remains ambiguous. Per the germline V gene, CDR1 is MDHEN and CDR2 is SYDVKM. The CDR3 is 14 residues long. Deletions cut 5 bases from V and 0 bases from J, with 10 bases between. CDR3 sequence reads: CASSRSQLNTEAFF. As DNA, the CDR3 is TGTGCCAGCAGTAGATCTCAGCTGAACACTGAAGCTTTCTTT.

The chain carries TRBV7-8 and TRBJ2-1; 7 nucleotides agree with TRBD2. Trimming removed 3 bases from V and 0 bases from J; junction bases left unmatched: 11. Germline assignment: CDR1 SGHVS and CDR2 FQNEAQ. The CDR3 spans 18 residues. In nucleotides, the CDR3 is TGTGCCAGCAGCTTGGGACTAACGGGGGGTTCCTCCTACAATGAGCAGTTCTTC. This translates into CASSLGLTGGSSYNEQFF.

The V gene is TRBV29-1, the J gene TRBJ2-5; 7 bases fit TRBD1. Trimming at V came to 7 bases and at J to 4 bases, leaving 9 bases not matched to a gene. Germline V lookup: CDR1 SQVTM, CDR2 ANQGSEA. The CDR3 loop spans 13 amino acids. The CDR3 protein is CSAYRDRGETQYF. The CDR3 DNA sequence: TGCAGCGCATACCGGGACAGAGGAGAGACCCAGTACTTC.

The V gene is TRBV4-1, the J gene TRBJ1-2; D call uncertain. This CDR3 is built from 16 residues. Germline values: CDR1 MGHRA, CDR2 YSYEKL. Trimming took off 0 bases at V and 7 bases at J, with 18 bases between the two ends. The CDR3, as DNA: TGCGCCAGCAGCCAAGATATCAATTCGCTAATTGGTGGCTACACCTTC. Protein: CASSQDINSLIGGYTF.

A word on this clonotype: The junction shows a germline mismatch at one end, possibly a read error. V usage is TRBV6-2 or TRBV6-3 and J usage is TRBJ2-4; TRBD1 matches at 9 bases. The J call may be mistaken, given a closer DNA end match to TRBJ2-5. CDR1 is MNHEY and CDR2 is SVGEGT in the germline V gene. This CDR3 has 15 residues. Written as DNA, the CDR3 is TGTGCCAGCAGTCCTCGGACAGGGGATCAAGGGACCCAGTACTTC. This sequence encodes CASSPRTGDQGTQYF.

The CDR3 DNA follows: TGTGCCAGCAGCCCGGGACAGCTTGAAGCTTTCTTT. Amino acid sequence: CASSPGQLEAFF. The chain joins TRBV11-1 to TRBJ1-1, with 7 bases that match TRBD1. There are 12 residues in the CDR3. Germline V gene lookup returns CDR1 SGHAT and CDR2 FQDESV (reference sequence). V trimming: 5 bases; J trimming: 7 bases; junction bases outside the gene matches: 4.

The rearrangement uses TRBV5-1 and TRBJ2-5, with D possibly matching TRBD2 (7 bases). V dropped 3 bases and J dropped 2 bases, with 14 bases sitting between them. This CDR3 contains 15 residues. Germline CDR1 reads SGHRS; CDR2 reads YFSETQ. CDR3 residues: CASSWRGGGQETQYF. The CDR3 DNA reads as TGCGCCAGCAGCTGGAGAGGGGGGGGTCAAGAGACCCAGTACTTC. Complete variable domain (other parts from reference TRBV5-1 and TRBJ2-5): KAGVTQTPRYLIKTRGQQVTLSCSPISGHRSVSWYQQTPGQGLQFLFEYFSETQRNKGNFPGRFSGRQFSNSRSEMNVSTLELGDSALYLCASSWRGGGQETQYFGPGTRLLVL.

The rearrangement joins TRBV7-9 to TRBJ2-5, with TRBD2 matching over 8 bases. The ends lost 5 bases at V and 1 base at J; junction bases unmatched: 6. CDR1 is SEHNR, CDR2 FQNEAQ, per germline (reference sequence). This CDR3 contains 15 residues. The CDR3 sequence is CASSPYAGGQETQYF. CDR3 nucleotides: TGTGCCAGCAGCCCTTACGCGGGGGGCCAAGAGACCCAGTACTTC.

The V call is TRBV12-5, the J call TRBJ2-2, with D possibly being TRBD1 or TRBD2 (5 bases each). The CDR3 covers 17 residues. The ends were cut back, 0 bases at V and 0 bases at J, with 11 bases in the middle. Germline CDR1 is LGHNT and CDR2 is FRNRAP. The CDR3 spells CASGLVIGTANTGELFF. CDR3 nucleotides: TGTGCTAGTGGTTTGGTGATCGGGACGGCGAACACCGGGGAGCTGTTTTTT. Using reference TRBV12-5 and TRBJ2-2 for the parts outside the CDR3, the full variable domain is DARVTQTPRHKVTEMGQEVTMRCQPILGHNTVFWYRQTMMQGLELLAYFRNRAPLDDSGMPKDRFSAEMPDATLATLKIQPSEPRDSAVYFCASGLVIGTANTGELFFGEGSRLTVL.

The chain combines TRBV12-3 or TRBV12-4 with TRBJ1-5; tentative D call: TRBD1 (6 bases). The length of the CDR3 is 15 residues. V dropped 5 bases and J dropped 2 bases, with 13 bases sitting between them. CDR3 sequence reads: CASSDEQGGNQPQHF. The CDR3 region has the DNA TGTGCCAGCAGTGACGAACAGGGCGGCAATCAGCCCCAGCATTTT.

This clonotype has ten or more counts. The CDR3 sequence: CASSFRQGYYEQYF. As DNA, the CDR3 is TGCGCCAGCAGCTTCCGACAGGGCTACTACGAGCAGTACTTC. The chain couples TRBV4-3 to TRBJ2-7, with 7 bases matching TRBD1. V shed 5 bases, J shed 3 bases, and the junction held 7 bases outside the gene matches. The germline V gene encodes CDR1 LGHNA and CDR2 YSLEER. There are 14 residues in the CDR3.

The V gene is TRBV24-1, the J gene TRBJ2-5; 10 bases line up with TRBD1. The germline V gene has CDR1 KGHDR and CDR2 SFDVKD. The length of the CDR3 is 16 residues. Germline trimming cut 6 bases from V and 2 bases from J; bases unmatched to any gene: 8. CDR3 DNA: TGTGCCACCAGTCCCTCCAGGACAGGGGGGCAAGAGACCCAGTACTTC. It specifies CATSPSRTGGQETQYF.

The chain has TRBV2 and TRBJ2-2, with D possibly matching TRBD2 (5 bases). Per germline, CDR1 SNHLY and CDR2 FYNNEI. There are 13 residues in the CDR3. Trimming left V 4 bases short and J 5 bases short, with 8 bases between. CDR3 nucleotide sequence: TGTGCCAGCAGTGGGGAGCGGACCGGGGAGCTGTTTTTT. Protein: CASSGERTGELFF.

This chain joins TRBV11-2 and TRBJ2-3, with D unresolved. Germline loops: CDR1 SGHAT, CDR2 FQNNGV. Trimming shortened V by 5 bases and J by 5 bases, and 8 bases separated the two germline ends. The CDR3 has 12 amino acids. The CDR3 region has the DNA TGTGCCAGCAGCCCCGAATTAGATACGCAGTATTTT. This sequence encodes CASSPELDTQYF.

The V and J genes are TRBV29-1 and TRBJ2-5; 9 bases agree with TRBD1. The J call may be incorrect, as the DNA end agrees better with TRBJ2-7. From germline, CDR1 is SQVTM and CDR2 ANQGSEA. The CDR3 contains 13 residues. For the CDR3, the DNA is TGCAGCGTAGCAACAGGGGGCTGGAACGAGCAGTACTTC. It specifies CSVATGGWNEQYF.

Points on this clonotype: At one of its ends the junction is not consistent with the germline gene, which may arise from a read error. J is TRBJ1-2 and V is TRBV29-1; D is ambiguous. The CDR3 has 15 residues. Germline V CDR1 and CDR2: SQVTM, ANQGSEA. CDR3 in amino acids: CCVEIGEWDSGGYTF. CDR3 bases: TGCTGCGTTGAAATTGGCGAATGGGATTCGGGAGGCTACACCTTC.

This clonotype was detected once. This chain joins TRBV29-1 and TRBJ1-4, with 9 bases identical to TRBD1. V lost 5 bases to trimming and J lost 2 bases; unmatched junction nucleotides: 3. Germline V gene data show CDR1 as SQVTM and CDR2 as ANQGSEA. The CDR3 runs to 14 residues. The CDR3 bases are TGCAGCGTTACTACAGGGGGCACTAATGAAAAACTGTTTTTT. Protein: CSVTTGGTNEKLFF.

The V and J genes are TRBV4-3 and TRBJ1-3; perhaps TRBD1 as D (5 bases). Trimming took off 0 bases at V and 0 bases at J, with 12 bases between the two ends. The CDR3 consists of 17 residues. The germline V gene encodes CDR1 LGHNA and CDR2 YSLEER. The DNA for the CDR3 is TGCGCCAGCAGCCAAGAGGTCACAGGCCGCTCTGGAAACACCATATATTTT. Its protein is CASSQEVTGRSGNTIYF.

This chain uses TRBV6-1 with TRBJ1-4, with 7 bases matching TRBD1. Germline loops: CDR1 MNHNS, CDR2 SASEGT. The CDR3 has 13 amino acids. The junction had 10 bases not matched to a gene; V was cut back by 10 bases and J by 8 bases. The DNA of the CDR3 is TGTGCCACAGACCGGGACAGTAAAGAAAAACTGTTTTTT. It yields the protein CATDRDSKEKLFF.

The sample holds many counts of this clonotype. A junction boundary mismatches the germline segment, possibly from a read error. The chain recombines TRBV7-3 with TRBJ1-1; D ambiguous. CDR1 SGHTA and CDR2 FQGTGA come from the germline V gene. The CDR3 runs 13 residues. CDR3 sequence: CASSSHMNTEAFF. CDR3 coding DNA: TGCGCCAGCAGTTCTCACATGAACACTGAAGCTTTCTTT.

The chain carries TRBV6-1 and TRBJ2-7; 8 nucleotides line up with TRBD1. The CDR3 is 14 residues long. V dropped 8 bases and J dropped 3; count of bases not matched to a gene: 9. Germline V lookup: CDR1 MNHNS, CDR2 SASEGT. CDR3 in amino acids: CASANPTGDYEQYF. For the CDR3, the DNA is TGTGCCAGCGCGAACCCGACAGGGGACTACGAGCAGTACTTC.

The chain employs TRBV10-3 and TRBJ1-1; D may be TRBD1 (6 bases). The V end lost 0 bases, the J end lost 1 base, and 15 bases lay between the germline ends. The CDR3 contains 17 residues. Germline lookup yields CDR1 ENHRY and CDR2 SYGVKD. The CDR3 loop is CAISESDVQGENTEAFF. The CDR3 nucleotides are TGTGCCATCAGTGAGTCGGACGTACAGGGTGAGAACACTGAAGCTTTCTTT.

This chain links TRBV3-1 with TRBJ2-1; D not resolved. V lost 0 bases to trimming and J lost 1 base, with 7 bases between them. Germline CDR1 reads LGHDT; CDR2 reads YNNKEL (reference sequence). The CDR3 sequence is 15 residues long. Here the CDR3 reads CASSQESASYNEQFF. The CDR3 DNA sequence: TGTGCCAGCAGCCAAGAGTCGGCATCCTACAATGAGCAGTTCTTC.